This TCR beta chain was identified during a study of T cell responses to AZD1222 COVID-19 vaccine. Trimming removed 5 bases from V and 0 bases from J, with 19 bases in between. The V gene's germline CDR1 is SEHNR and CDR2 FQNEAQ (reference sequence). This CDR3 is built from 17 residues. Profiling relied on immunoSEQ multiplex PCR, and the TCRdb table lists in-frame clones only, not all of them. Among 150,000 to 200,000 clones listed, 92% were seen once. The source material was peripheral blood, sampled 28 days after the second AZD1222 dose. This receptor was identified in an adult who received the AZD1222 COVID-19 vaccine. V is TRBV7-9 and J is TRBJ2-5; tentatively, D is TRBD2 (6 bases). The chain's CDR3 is CASSPGVGGEYQETQYF. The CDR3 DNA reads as TGTGCCAGCAGCCCCGGGGTGGGCGGGGAGTACCAAGAGACCCAGTACTTC.